This T cell receptor (beta chain) appears in the sequencing data of a study of T cell responses to AZD1222 COVID-19 vaccine. Findings of the study overall: Spike as a whole was targeted by vaccine-associated CD4 TCRs, dominant at 160-218 and 743-854. None of the repertoires were sampled until the peak T cell response had passed.

Only in-frame clones appear in the TCRdb table, and some are missing; sequencing was by immunoSEQ multiplex PCR. Counted here are about 93,000 clones, 80% to 90% occurring once; the ten biggest clones make up approximately 6.8%. The CDR3 covers 12 residues. Germline lookup yields CDR1 MNHEY and CDR2 SVGEGT. Germline trimming cut 5 bases from V and 7 bases from J; bases unmatched to any gene: 4. With respect to this clone: Its antigen is as yet unknown.

The chain has TRBV6-2 or TRBV6-3 and TRBJ1-2; 7 positions agree with TRBD1. The sequence came from an adult in good health. The specimen was peripheral blood, collected on day 0 of AZD1222 vaccination. CDR3 coding DNA: TGTGCCAGCAGTCGGGACAGCCTTGGCTACACCTTC. Translating gives CASSRDSLGYTF.